A single TCR beta chain is shown here with its context. This specimen belongs to a study of blood T cell repertoires in COVID-19. On the study more broadly: Samples came from the United States, Italy and Spain, spanning acute and convalescent COVID-19. Nucleic acid was either cDNA or gDNA, and it came from T cells, B-cell-depleted T cells, or PBMCs.

Libraries were prepared by immunoSEQ multiplex PCR; TCRdb keeps only in-frame clonotypes and omits some of them. There are 100,000 to 110,000 clones in the sample; roughly nine tenths occur only once, and over 2% lies in the top ten. The CDR3 has 13 amino acids. Trimming cost V 2 bases and J 2 bases, with 6 bases left between them. Sequenced sample: peripheral blood. The clonotype originates from a man aged 45-65 years with active COVID-19. The chain carries TRBV12-3 or TRBV12-4 and TRBJ1-1, with no clear D. The DNA of the CDR3 is TGTGCCAGCAGTTTACGGGTAAACACTGAAGCTTTCTTT. Residues: CASSLRVNTEAFF.